A single T cell receptor beta chain is shown here with its context. Its target is unknown. This sample is part of a study of blood T cells in healthy people across ages. Trimming removed 2 bases from V and 4 bases from J, with 11 bases in between. This CDR3 is built from 14 residues. CDR1 is LGHNA, CDR2 YSLEER, per germline. Primed by a sample-barcoded 5' primer and a J-beta primer mix, a second PCR proceeded for roughly 6 to 12 cycles. MiXCR, run by TCRdb on the 5' RACE reads, gives a single entry per CDR3 protein. The table lists fewer than 950,000 distinct CDR3 sequences, roughly 35% of them singletons. The study's findings and limits: Percentage of naive T cells showed a strong correlation with TCR beta diversity.

The receptor comes from a young man in good health. The V and J genes are TRBV4-3 and TRBJ1-1; D is unclear. Sequencing input: blood. Here the CDR3 DNA reads TGCGCCAGCAGCCAAAGCCGGGAGGGCACTGAAGCTTTCTTT. Its protein product is CASSQSREGTEAFF.